This is a list of T cell receptor beta chains from one sample in a study of OX40 agonist ivuxolimab in advanced cancers. Repertoires were generated with immunoSEQ multiplex PCR, while TCRdb's copy carries only in-frame clones and drops some. Of 15,000 to 20,000 clones listed, around 80% are singletons. The material sequenced was CD4+ or CD8+ T cells sorted from blood, taken in a trial of the OX40 agonist ivuxolimab. The receptors stem from an adult with an advanced solid tumor such as melanoma, head and neck, liver or kidney cancer. Both conserved end residues are part of each CDR3. D genes are given only for firm matches. Clone sizes are given selectively: once, few, many, or a class where the clone is expanded.

CDR3 protein: CASSDIAKNIQYF; CDR3 DNA: TGTGCCAGCAGCGACATAGCCAAAAACATTCAGTACTTC; clone size: NA; V gene: TRBV13; D gene: NA; J gene: TRBJ2-4
CDR3 protein: CASSSGLAGYNEQFF; CDR3 DNA: TGTGCCAGCAGCTCGGGACTAGCGGGGTACAATGAGCAGTTCTTC; clone size: NA; V gene: TRBV7-6; D gene: TRBD2; J gene: TRBJ2-1
CDR3 protein: CASSVVGSGKTDTQYF; CDR3 DNA: TGTGCCAGCAGCGTAGTAGGTAGCGGGAAGACAGATACGCAGTATTTT; clone size: once; V gene: TRBV9; D gene: TRBD2; J gene: TRBJ2-3
CDR3 protein: CASSVDQSSYNEQFF; CDR3 DNA: TGTGCCAGCAGCGTAGACCAGAGCTCCTACAATGAGCAGTTCTTC; clone size: few; V gene: TRBV9; D gene: NA; J gene: TRBJ2-1
CDR3 protein: CASSVWGSGANVLTF; CDR3 DNA: TGTGCCAGCAGCGTATGGGGCTCTGGGGCCAACGTCCTGACTTTC; clone size: NA; V gene: TRBV9; D gene: NA; J gene: TRBJ2-6
CDR3 protein: CASSSQGQGKYF; CDR3 DNA: TGTGCCAGCAGCTCCCAGGGGCAGGGAAAGTATTTT; clone size: NA; V gene: TRBV7-9; D gene: NA; J gene: TRBJ2-3
CDR3 protein: CASSGRYEQYF; CDR3 DNA: TGTGCCAGCAGCGGGAGGTACGAGCAGTACTTC; clone size: few; V gene: TRBV5-6; D gene: NA; J gene: TRBJ2-7
CDR3 protein: CASSYSHGQATF; CDR3 DNA: TGTGCCAGCAGTTACTCGCACGGGCAGGCGACATTC; clone size: NA; V gene: TRBV6-4; D gene: NA; J gene: TRBJ1-2
CDR3 protein: CAWETSNYNEQFF; CDR3 DNA: TGTGCCTGGGAAACTTCAAACTACAATGAGCAGTTCTTC; clone size: NA; V gene: TRBV2; D gene: NA; J gene: TRBJ2-1
CDR3 protein: CASRIAHGNTEAFF; CDR3 DNA: TGTGCCAGCAGAATAGCGCACGGGAACACTGAAGCTTTCTTT; clone size: medium-sized; V gene: TRBV6-5; D gene: NA; J gene: TRBJ1-1
CDR3 protein: CASSSFRAGYGNQPQHF; CDR3 DNA: TGTGCCAGCAGTTCATTTCGGGCAGGGTATGGCAATCAGCCCCAGCATTTT; clone size: NA; V gene: TRBV27; D gene: NA; J gene: TRBJ1-5
CDR3 protein: CASRKGPGIFDEQFF; CDR3 DNA: TGTGCCAGCAGAAAGGGGCCTGGGATATTCGATGAGCAGTTCTTC; clone size: NA; V gene: TRBV7-6; D gene: NA; J gene: TRBJ2-1
CDR3 protein: CASTAPGTSDYNEQFF; CDR3 DNA: TGTGCCAGCACCGCACCCGGGACTAGCGATTACAATGAGCAGTTCTTC; clone size: many; V gene: TRBV7-2; D gene: TRBD2; J gene: TRBJ2-1
CDR3 protein: CASSAVEQGPYNEQFF; CDR3 DNA: TGTGCCAGCTCAGCCGTGGAGCAGGGACCCTACAATGAGCAGTTCTTC; clone size: NA; V gene: TRBV18; D gene: NA; J gene: TRBJ2-1
CDR3 protein: CASSLWTSGRAWEDTQYF; CDR3 DNA: TGTGCCAGCAGCCTATGGACTAGCGGGAGGGCCTGGGAAGATACGCAGTATTTT; clone size: NA; V gene: TRBV7-9; D gene: TRBD2; J gene: TRBJ2-3
CDR3 protein: CASRRDSSGNTIYF; CDR3 DNA: TGTGCCAGCAGACGGGACAGCTCTGGAAACACCATATATTTT; clone size: NA; V gene: TRBV7-6; D gene: TRBD1; J gene: TRBJ1-3
CDR3 protein: CASSQDGETGGEQFF; CDR3 DNA: TGCGCCAGCAGCCAAGATGGAGAGACAGGGGGTGAGCAGTTCTTC; clone size: NA; V gene: TRBV4-3; D gene: TRBD1; J gene: TRBJ2-1
CDR3 protein: CASRVRDGGNQPQHF; CDR3 DNA: TGTGCCAGCAGGGTAAGGGACGGCGGCAATCAGCCCCAGCATTTT; clone size: NA; V gene: TRBV28; D gene: NA; J gene: TRBJ1-5
CDR3 protein: CASSYSPGAYGYTF; CDR3 DNA: TGTGCCAGCAGTTACTCTCCGGGGGCCTATGGCTACACCTTC; clone size: NA; V gene: TRBV6-6; D gene: NA; J gene: TRBJ1-2
CDR3 protein: CASSSYQTGDPYEQYF; CDR3 DNA: TGTGCCAGCAGCTCCTACCAGACAGGGGACCCCTACGAGCAGTACTTC; clone size: medium-sized; V gene: TRBV7-9; D gene: TRBD1; J gene: TRBJ2-7
CDR3 protein: CASRGTRDYGYTF; CDR3 DNA: TGTGCCAGTAGAGGGACTCGGGACTATGGCTACACCTTC; clone size: NA; V gene: TRBV19; D gene: NA; J gene: TRBJ1-2
CDR3 protein: CASRYGASSGNTIYF; CDR3 DNA: TGCGCCAGCCGTTACGGGGCGAGCTCTGGAAACACCATATATTTT; clone size: NA; V gene: TRBV5-1; D gene: NA; J gene: TRBJ1-3
CDR3 protein: CASSLVGGLAGGNEQFF; CDR3 DNA: TGTGCCAGCAGCTTGGTGGGGGGACTAGCGGGAGGCAATGAGCAGTTCTTC; clone size: NA; V gene: TRBV5-8; D gene: TRBD2; J gene: TRBJ2-1
CDR3 protein: CASGRQGFSGGRGDTQYF; CDR3 DNA: TGTGCCAGCGGAAGACAGGGGTTTAGCGGGGGCCGGGGAGATACGCAGTATTTT; clone size: few; V gene: TRBV27; D gene: NA; J gene: TRBJ2-3
CDR3 protein: CASSHPSVYRGEQYF; CDR3 DNA: TGTGCCAGCAGCCACCCTTCGGTCTACAGGGGCGAGCAGTACTTC; clone size: NA; V gene: TRBV7-2; D gene: TRBD1; J gene: TRBJ2-7
CDR3 protein: CASRGDSYEQYF; CDR3 DNA: TGTGCCAGCAGGGGGGACAGCTACGAGCAGTACTTC; clone size: few; V gene: TRBV2; D gene: TRBD1; J gene: TRBJ2-7
CDR3 protein: CASSFLGGGYTF; CDR3 DNA: TGTGCCAGCAGTTTTTTAGGGGGCGGCTACACCTTC; clone size: NA; V gene: TRBV6-6; D gene: TRBD1; J gene: TRBJ1-2
CDR3 protein: CASSRGGGGETQYF; CDR3 DNA: TGTGCCAGCAGCCGAGGAGGGGGGGGAGAGACCCAGTACTTC; clone size: NA; V gene: TRBV6-1; D gene: NA; J gene: TRBJ2-5
CDR3 protein: CASSADRYYEQYF; CDR3 DNA: TGCGCCAGCAGTGCGGACAGATATTACGAGCAGTACTTC; clone size: NA; V gene: TRBV10-2; D gene: NA; J gene: TRBJ2-7